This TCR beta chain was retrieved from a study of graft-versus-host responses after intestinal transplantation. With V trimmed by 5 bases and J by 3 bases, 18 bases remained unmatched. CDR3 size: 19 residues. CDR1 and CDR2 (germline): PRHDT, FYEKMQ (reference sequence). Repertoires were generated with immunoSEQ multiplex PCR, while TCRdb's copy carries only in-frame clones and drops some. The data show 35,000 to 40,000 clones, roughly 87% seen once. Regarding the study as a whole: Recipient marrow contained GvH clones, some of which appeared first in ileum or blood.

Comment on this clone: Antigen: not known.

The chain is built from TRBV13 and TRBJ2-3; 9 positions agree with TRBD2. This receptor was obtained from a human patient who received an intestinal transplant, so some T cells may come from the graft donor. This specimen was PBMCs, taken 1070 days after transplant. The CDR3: CASSPSGSGRFLGTDTQYF. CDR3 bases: TGTGCCAGCAGCCCGAGCGGTAGCGGGAGATTTCTCGGTACAGATACGCAGTATTTT. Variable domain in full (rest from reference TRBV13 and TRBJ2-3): AAGVIQSPRHLIKEKRETATLKCYPIPRHDTVYWYQQGPGQDPQFLISFYEKMQSDKGSIPDRFSAQQFSDYHSELNMSSLELGDSALYFCASSPSGSGRFLGTDTQYFGPGTRLTVL.